This TCR beta chain was retrieved from a study of shared clonotypes between healthy human individuals. The data were produced by immunoSEQ multiplex PCR, yet TCRdb's version contains in-frame clones alone and is incomplete. The sample includes around 1,100,000 clones, 70% to 85% of them seen just once. This TCR came from a man aged 18 to 29 in good health. Some clones in this sample may be carry-over from other donors' samples. Source material: memory CD4+ T cells from PBMCs. Subset defined: CD45RA-negative fraction.

The CDR3: CASSFSSGGYEQYF. The CDR3 nucleotides are TGTGCCAGCAGTTTTTCTAGCGGGGGATACGAGCAGTACTTC. The V call is TRBV6-5, the J call TRBJ2-7; TRBD2 matches 10 bases. Germline CDR1 and CDR2: MNHEY and SVGAGI. Germline trimming cut 4 bases from V and 4 bases from J; bases unmatched to any gene: 4. The CDR3 sequence is 14 residues long.